Listed below are T cell receptor beta chains from one sample, sequenced in a study of shared clonotypes between healthy human individuals. Only in-frame clones appear in the TCRdb table, and some are missing; sequencing was by immunoSEQ multiplex PCR. The sample lists about 1.9 million clones, around 95% seen once, with 1.5% to 2% in the top ten. The sample consisted of naive CD8+ T cells from PBMCs. Receptor source: a man between 18 and 35 years old in good health. Some clones in this sample may be carry-over from other donors' samples. Both conserved end residues are part of each CDR3. The order of the fields is J gene, V gene, CDR3 protein.

TRBJ2-2,TRBV27,CASSLYHRDTGELFF
TRBJ2-7,TRBV7-8,CASSRKTGGYEQYF
TRBJ2-7,TRBV21-1,CASSISLTSGCSYEQYF
.,TRBV20-1,CSASSYEQYF
TRBJ2-1,TRBV7-3,CASSFPSAGEEYEQFF
TRBJ2-1,TRBV28,CDDAGDGGRARSYNEQFF
TRBJ1-4,TRBV7-2,CASSLIRGHEKLFF
TRBJ2-6,TRBV11-2,CASSYNRGHPSGANVLTF
TRBJ2-3,TRBV7-3,CASGQDFTDTQYF
TRBJ2-7,TRBV4-3,CASSQDMGVYEQYF
TRBJ2-1,TRBV7-8,CASSPAAGGPLYNEQFF
TRBJ2-1,TRBV11-2,CASSFNSLAYNEQFF
TRBJ1-2,TRBV15,CATSRDWTPGWYGYTF
TRBJ2-6,TRBV5-1,CASSPWDLGNFLGANVLTF